This T cell receptor beta chain comes out of a study of regulatory T cells in long-lasting Graves disease. Germline lookup yields CDR1 MDHEN and CDR2 SYDVKM. CDR3 size: 15 residues. V lost 3 bases and J lost 2; bases outside the gene matches: 5. Both iRepertoire HTBI primers and Arm-PCR of CDR3 regions were used to build the TCR beta libraries. TCRdb redid the calling of the multiplex PCR reads with MiXCR, one entry per CDR3 protein. The table records 580,000 or so distinct CDR3 sequences, 15% to 20% of them present only once. The sample holds many counts of this clonotype. As yet, its antigen is unknown. Indicated time point: newly diagnosed GD, antithyroid drugs for less than 3 months. Isolated PBMC RNA provided the starting material for the TCR library. Study observations and caveats: Whereas new patients shared 966 public clonotypes, persistent patients shared more, at a few thousand.

These same records also appear under a second study, on T cells in Graves' hyperthyroidism and ophthalmopathy. That source reports: Exclusion followed for patients with uncontrolled infection, other autoimmune disease, pregnancy or lactation. Diagnoses were made from clinical symptoms, serum measures (thyroxine and TRAb), thyroid ultrasound and orbital computed tomography.

The source of this sequence is a man younger than 35 with Graves disease. The input for sequencing was peripheral blood mononuclear cells (PBMCs), taken at new diagnosis, from a patient treated with antithyroid drugs. This sequence joins TRBV28 and TRBJ2-7, with 9 nucleotides matching TRBD2. The DNA of the CDR3 is TGTGCCAGCAGTTTCCATAGCGGGAGTGCCTACGAGCAGTACTTC. Encoded protein: CASSFHSGSAYEQYF. The full variable domain, rest sourced from reference TRBV28 and TRBJ2-7, is DVKVTQSSRYLVKRTGEKVFLECVQDMDHENMFWYRQDPGLGLRLIYFSYDVKMKEKGDIPEGYSVSREKKERFSLILESASTNQTSMYLCASSFHSGSAYEQYFGPGTRLTVT.